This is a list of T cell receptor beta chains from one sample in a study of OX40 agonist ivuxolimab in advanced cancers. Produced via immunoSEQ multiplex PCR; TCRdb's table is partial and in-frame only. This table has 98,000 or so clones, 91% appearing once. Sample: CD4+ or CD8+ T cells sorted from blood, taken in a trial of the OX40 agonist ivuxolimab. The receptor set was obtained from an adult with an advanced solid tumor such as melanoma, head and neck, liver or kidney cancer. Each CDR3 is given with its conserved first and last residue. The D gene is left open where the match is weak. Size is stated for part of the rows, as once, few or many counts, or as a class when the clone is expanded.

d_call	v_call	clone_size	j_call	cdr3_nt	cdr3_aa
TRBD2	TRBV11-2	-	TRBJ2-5	TGTGCCAGCAGCTTACCCCTTGGACTAGTTAGAGAGACCCAGTACTTC	CASSLPLGLVRETQYF
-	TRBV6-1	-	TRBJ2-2	TGTGCCAGCACACCGAACACCGGGGAGCTGTTTTTT	CASTPNTGELFF
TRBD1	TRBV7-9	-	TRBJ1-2	TGTGCCAGCAGCTTAGTCGGGAGGGGGCTTGGCTACACCTTC	CASSLVGRGLGYTF
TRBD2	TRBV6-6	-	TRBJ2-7	TGTGCCAGCAGCCTAGCGGGAGGTGACTACGAGCAGTACTTC	CASSLAGGDYEQYF
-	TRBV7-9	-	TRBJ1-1	TGTGCCAGCAGTCTCGGAGGTGGTAGCACTGAAGCTTTCTTT	CASSLGGGSTEAFF
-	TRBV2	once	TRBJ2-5	TGTGCCAGCAGTTACACAGTGGAGACCCAGTACTTC	CASSYTVETQYF
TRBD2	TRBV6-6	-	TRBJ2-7	TGTGCCAGCAGTTCTCCCCCGGGACTACCAAACTACGAGCAGTACTTC	CASSSPPGLPNYEQYF
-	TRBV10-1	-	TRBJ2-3	TGCGCCAGCAGTGAGCGGCCCGCAGATACGCAGTATTTT	CASSERPADTQYF
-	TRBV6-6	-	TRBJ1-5	TGTGCCAGCAGTTACTCGAGCGCCCGGCCCCAGCATTTT	CASSYSSARPQHF
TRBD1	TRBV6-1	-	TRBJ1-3	TGTGCCAGCAGTGAACTGGGACAGCTTGGAAACACCATATATTTT	CASSELGQLGNTIYF
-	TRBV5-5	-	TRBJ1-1	TGTGCCAGCAGCTTCACTGATGAAGCTTTCTTT	CASSFTDEAFF
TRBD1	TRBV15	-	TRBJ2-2	TGTGCCACCAGCAGGGACAGGGTCGACACCGGGGAGCTGTTTTTT	CATSRDRVDTGELFF
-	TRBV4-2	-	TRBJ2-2	TGTGCCAGCAGCCAAGGGGGTGGGCGGGAGCTGTTTTTT	CASSQGGGRELFF
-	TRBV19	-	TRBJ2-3	TGTGCCAGTAGTATCAGGGAAGGGGCCACAGATACGCAGTATTTT	CASSIREGATDTQYF
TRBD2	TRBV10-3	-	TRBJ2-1	TGTGCCATCGGTAGGGCGGGAGACAGTACCAATGAGCAGTTCTTC	CAIGRAGDSTNEQFF
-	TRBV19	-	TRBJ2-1	TGTGCCAGTAGTGGCGGCGCAAAGTACAATGAGCAGTTCTTC	CASSGGAKYNEQFF
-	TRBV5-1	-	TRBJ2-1	TGCGCCAGCAGTTTGGGGTTGCTAGATCCAAACAATGAGCAGTTCTTC	CASSLGLLDPNNEQFF
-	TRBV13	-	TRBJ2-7	TGTGCCAGCAGCTCTCAGGGCTCCTACGAGCAGTACTTC	CASSSQGSYEQYF
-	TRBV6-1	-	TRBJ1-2	TGTGCCAGCAGTGAATCCCTCGTCGGAACAGGGTCACGACGAGGCTACACCTTC	CASSESLVGTGSRRGYTF
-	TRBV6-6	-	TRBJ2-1	TGTGCCAGCAGTCGCCGGGGGAGCTCCTACAATGAGCAGTTCTTC	CASSRRGSSYNEQFF
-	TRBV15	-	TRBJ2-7	TGTGCCACCAGCAGTAATTCTGCTCCGGGACGGATTTTTGAGCAGTACTTC	CATSSNSAPGRIFEQYF
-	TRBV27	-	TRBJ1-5	TGTGCTCGTAGTGGACAGCCCCAGCATTTT	CARSGQPQHF
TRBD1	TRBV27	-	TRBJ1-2	TGTGCCAGCAGCCACGAACCGGGACAGGGGGCGCACGTCTATGGCTACACCTTC	CASSHEPGQGAHVYGYTF
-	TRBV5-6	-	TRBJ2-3	TGTGCCAGCAGCCCCGCGGGCGGGGCCCGCACAGATACGCAGTATTTT	CASSPAGGARTDTQYF
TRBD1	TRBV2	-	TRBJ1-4	TGTGCCAGCAGTAAACAGGGGGCGTTTGAAAAACTGTTTTTT	CASSKQGAFEKLFF
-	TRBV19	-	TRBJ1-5	TGTGCCAGCAGGGGCAGCAATCAGCCCCAGCATTTT	CASRGSNQPQHF
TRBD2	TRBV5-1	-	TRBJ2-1	TGCGCCAGCAGCTCACAGGGACTAGCGGACAATGAGCAGTTCTTC	CASSSQGLADNEQFF
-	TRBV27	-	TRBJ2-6	TGTGCCAGCAGGGAGAAACTCTCTGGGGCCAACGTCCTGACTTTC	CASREKLSGANVLTF
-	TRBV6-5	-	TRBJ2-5	TGTGCCAGCAGTTACAACAGGCAAGAGACCCAGTACTTC	CASSYNRQETQYF
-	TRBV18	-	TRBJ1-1	TGTGCCAGCTCACCGTCAGTGAACACTGAAGCTTTCTTT	CASSPSVNTEAFF
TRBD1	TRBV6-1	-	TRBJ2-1	TGTGCCAGCAGAATGGACAGGATTTCCTACAATGAGCAGTTCTTC	CASRMDRISYNEQFF
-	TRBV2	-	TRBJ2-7	TGTGCCAGCAGTGAGTGGGACCTCAGCTCCTACGAGCAGTACTTC	CASSEWDLSSYEQYF
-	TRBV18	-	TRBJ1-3	TGTGCCAGCTCAACGGCACAACCGAGCTCTGGAAACACCATATATTTT	CASSTAQPSSGNTIYF
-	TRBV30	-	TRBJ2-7	TGTGCCTGGAGGTCGTATCCCTCCTACGAGCAGTACTTC	CAWRSYPSYEQYF
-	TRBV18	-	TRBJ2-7	TGTGCCAGCTCACCGAGCTCCTACGAGCAGTACTTC	CASSPSSYEQYF
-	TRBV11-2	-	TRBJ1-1	TGTGCCAGCAGCCATGCTATGAACACTGAAGCTTTCTTT	CASSHAMNTEAFF
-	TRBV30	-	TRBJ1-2	TGTGCCTGGAGCGCCGGCGGGGGCGATGGCTACACCTTC	CAWSAGGGDGYTF
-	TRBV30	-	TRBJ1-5	TGTGCCTGGAGTGGGGGGGCAGGTTTAGGCCATCAGCCCCAGCATTTT	CAWSGGAGLGHQPQHF
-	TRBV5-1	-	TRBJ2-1	TGCGCCAGCAGCTGGACTCAGGGTTTTGAGCAGTTCTTC	CASSWTQGFEQFF
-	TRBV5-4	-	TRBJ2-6	TGTGCCAGCAGCTTGGGCACGAAAGCTGGGGCCAACGTCCTGACTTTC	CASSLGTKAGANVLTF
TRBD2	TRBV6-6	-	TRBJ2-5	TGTGCCAGCAGGACCACCCTAGCGGGGGGGCGGGAGACCCAGTACTTC	CASRTTLAGGRETQYF
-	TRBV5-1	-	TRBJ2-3	TGCGCCAGCAGCCCAGAACAGGGCGCAGATACGCAGTATTTT	CASSPEQGADTQYF
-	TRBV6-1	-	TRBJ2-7	TGTGCCAGCAGTGAAAGGGGCGCTTCCTACGAGCAGTACTTC	CASSERGASYEQYF
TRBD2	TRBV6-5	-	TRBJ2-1	TGTGCCAGCAGGACTAGCGCCCCTCCTTACAATGAGCAGTTCTTC	CASRTSAPPYNEQFF
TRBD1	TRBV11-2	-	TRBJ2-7	TGTGCCAGCAGCTTAGGAGGGACAGGGGTTGAGCAGTACTTC	CASSLGGTGVEQYF
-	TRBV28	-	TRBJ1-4	TGTGCCAGCACCCCGGCACGGGGGGGATTTAATGAAAAACTGTTTTTT	CASTPARGGFNEKLFF
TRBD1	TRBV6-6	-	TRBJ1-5	TGTGCCAGCCGACAGGGTGAAGGCAATCAGCCCCAGCATTTT	CASRQGEGNQPQHF
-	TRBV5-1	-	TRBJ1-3	TGCGCCAGCAGCTTGGCGGGCGGAAACTCTGGAAACACCATATATTTT	CASSLAGGNSGNTIYF
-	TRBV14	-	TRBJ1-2	TGTGCCAGCAGCCCACTAGGGACTAACTATGGCTACACCTTC	CASSPLGTNYGYTF
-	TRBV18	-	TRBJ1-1	TGTGCCAGCTCCCCCCAAACGGGGCAGTGGGACACTGAAGCTTTCTTT	CASSPQTGQWDTEAFF
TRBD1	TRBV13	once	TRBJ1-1	TGTGCCAGCAGCTTATTTACAGGGGGATTGGGTACTGAAGCTTTCTTT	CASSLFTGGLGTEAFF
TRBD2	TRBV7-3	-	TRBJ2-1	TGTGCCAGCAGCTTAAGATCGGGAGGGCTGATCTACAATGAGCAGTTCTTC	CASSLRSGGLIYNEQFF
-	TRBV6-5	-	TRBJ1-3	TGTGCCAGCACTTCCCGTGGAGAGGGAAACACCATATATTTT	CASTSRGEGNTIYF
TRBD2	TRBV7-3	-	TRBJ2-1	TGTGCCAGCAGCCCCGGACTAGCGGCCTACAATGAGCAGTTCTTC	CASSPGLAAYNEQFF
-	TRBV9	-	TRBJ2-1	TGTGCCAGCAGCGTAGATCCCTCAGGGCAGGTAAGGAATGAGCAGTTCTTC	CASSVDPSGQVRNEQFF